Listed here are 12 T cell receptor beta chains from one sample, sequenced in a study of cytomegalovirus exposure and HLA in healthy donors. The PCR contained 60 Vbeta and 13 Jbeta primers. Profiling relied on immunoSEQ multiplex PCR, and the TCRdb table lists in-frame clones only, not all of them. The sample consists of over 80,000 clones, 76% of them appearing once. The source material was PBMCs. The source of these receptors is a man aged 35 to 55 in good health and CMV-seronegative.

This clone was seen only a few times. This sequence joins TRBV9 and TRBJ1-5; D not resolved. The CDR3 is 13 amino acids. CDR1 is SGDLS and CDR2 is YYNGEE in the germline V gene. The V end lost 3 bases, the J end lost 4 bases, and 8 bases lay between the germline ends. The CDR3 DNA is TGTGCCAGCAGCGAGAGGGATAATCAGCCCCAGCATTTT. It codes for CASSERDNQPQHF.

The V and J genes are TRBV7-9 and TRBJ2-7; D gene unclear. There are 14 residues in the CDR3. Per germline, CDR1 SEHNR and CDR2 FQNEAQ (reference sequence). V was clipped by 6 bases and J by 0 bases, with 12 bases between them. CDR3 loop: CASRLTQSSYEQYF. The DNA for the CDR3 is TGTGCCAGCAGACTTACACAGAGCTCCTACGAGCAGTACTTC.

In its sample, this clone was seen once. V is TRBV7-3 and J is TRBJ2-5; D gene unclear. The germline V gene has CDR1 SGHTA and CDR2 FQGTGA. This CDR3 has 13 amino acids. V shed 3 bases and J shed 10 bases, with 15 bases lying between them. The CDR3 spells CASSFGASRSQYF. CDR3 sequence (DNA): TGTGCCAGCAGCTTCGGTGCCTCTAGGAGCCAGTACTTC.

DNA of the CDR3: TGCGCCAGCAGCGGGGGACAGGGGTATGTGGCTGAAGCTTTCTTT. It yields the protein CASSGGQGYVAEAFF. The chain carries TRBV5-1 and TRBJ1-1; 10 bases line up with TRBD1. This CDR3 has 15 residues. The ends lost 4 bases at V and 6 bases at J; junction bases unmatched: 9. The germline gives CDR1 SGHRS, CDR2 YFSETQ. The complete variable domain, with remaining parts taken from reference TRBV5-1 and TRBJ1-1, reads KAGVTQTPRYLIKTRGQQVTLSCSPISGHRSVSWYQQTPGQGLQFLFEYFSETQRNKGNFPGRFSGRQFSNSRSEMNVSTLELGDSALYLCASSGGQGYVAEAFFGQGTRLTVV.

This chain links TRBV6-5 with TRBJ2-4, with D possibly TRBD1 on 6 matching bases. V lost 5 bases and J lost 6, with 17 bases in between. Germline V gene lookup returns CDR1 MNHEY and CDR2 SVGAGI. The CDR3 runs to 15 residues. CDR3 in amino acids: CASSIQGPGGNIQYF. CDR3 sequence (DNA): TGTGCCAGCAGTATACAGGGCCCGGGTGGAAACATTCAGTACTTC.

The J gene is TRBJ2-2, the V gene TRBV6-1; 8 bases are a match to TRBD1. The germline gives CDR1 MNHNS, CDR2 SASEGT. The CDR3 covers 16 residues. The V gene end was trimmed by 2 bases and the J gene end by 5 bases; junction bases not matched to a gene: 7. This CDR3 reads CASSEPTGGRTGELFF. The CDR3 DNA is TGTGCCAGCAGTGAACCTACAGGGGGTCGGACCGGGGAGCTGTTTTTT.

The chain recombines TRBV7-8 with TRBJ2-1; D is possibly TRBD1 (6 bases). CDR1 and CDR2 from the germline V gene are SGHVS and FQNEAQ. V was cut by 4 bases and J by 4 bases, with 14 bases left in between. The CDR3 is made up of 15 amino acids. CDR3 amino acids: CASSWGQGNYNEQFF. The CDR3 DNA reads TGTGCCAGCAGCTGGGGGCAGGGGAATTACAATGAGCAGTTCTTC.

This rearrangement joins TRBV9 to TRBJ1-1; D might be TRBD1 (6 bases). V was pared by 0 bases and J by 4 bases, with 28 bases between. The germline CDR1 and CDR2 sequences are SGDLS and YYNGEE. This CDR3 contains 20 residues. CDR3 in amino acids: CASSVVFSDPSLGAITEAFF. Written as DNA, the CDR3 is TGTGCCAGCAGCGTAGTTTTTTCAGACCCGAGTCTGGGGGCCATCACTGAAGCTTTCTTT.

Regarding this clone: The junction departs from the called germline gene at one end, perhaps through a read error. V gene TRBV7-6 combines with J gene TRBJ2-2, with TRBD2 matching 12 bases. The germline CDR1 and CDR2 sequences are SGHVS and FNYEAQ. The CDR3 spans 14 residues. The CDR3 region has the DNA TGTGCCACGCGACTAGCGGGGGCGAGAGGGGTGCTGTTTTTT. This gives the protein CATRLAGARGVLFF.

The V call is TRBV4-3, the J call TRBJ2-3; 9 bases line up with TRBD2. This CDR3 region has 18 residues. CDR1 LGHNA and CDR2 YSLEER come from the germline V gene. V lost 1 base to trimming and J lost 0 bases; unmatched junction nucleotides: 8. This CDR3 reads CASSQGVIAGASTDTQYF. The CDR3 coding sequence is TGCGCCAGCAGCCAAGGGGTGATAGCGGGGGCCAGCACAGATACGCAGTATTTT.

As for this clone: A read error may produce the germline difference seen at one junction end. The chain uses TRBV18 and TRBJ2-7; 10 bases are shared with TRBD2. The CDR3 has 16 amino acids. From germline, CDR1 is KGHSH and CDR2 LQKENI. The CDR3: CASSFVVAGGSHEQYF. In DNA, the CDR3 is TGTGCCAGCTCATTCGTTGTAGCGGGGGGCTCCCACGAGCAGTACTTC.

The J gene is TRBJ1-1, the V gene TRBV5-1; possible D gene TRBD1, 6 bases. This CDR3 region has 16 residues. The V gene lost 7 bases and the J gene lost 2 bases, with 21 bases spanning the gap. Per germline, CDR1 SGHRS and CDR2 YFSETQ. The CDR3 region is CASRNPGQGLNTEAFF. The CDR3 DNA follows: TGCGCCAGCCGTAATCCGGGACAAGGGCTTAACACTGAAGCTTTCTTT.